This T cell receptor beta chain was sequenced in a study of tumor-infiltrating lymphocytes in primary liver carcinoma. Synthesis of TCR beta cDNA was carried out from approximately 500 ng total RNA with a constant-region primer. Libraries covering TCR beta were generated through three nested multiplex PCR rounds (using a slightly modified ARM-PCR). Amplification in the first two PCR rounds was performed using TRBV1-TRBV30 forward primers and a C-beta reverse primer for approximately 10 cycles each. TCRdb reprocessed the multiplex PCR reads with MiXCR, giving one entry per CDR3 protein. The data hold some 30,000 distinct CDR3 sequences, with approximately 80% observed a single time. This CDR3 has 13 residues. In the case of this clonotype: Its antigen is unknown.

Findings of the study overall: Present in all five tumor regions were only about 8-24% of the top clones. Tumor region pairs outstripped tumor-adjacent and tumor-blood pairs in overlap.

Co-extracting RNA and DNA was done with about 17-30 mg of unsorted bulk tissue as input. The receptor was derived from a man aged 40-55 years with primary liver carcinoma and hepatitis B virus infection. Sequencing was done on a sample of liver tumor tissue from sampling region 5. Subset described: tumor region T5, tumor centre. The J gene is TRBJ2-7, the V gene TRBV12-3 or TRBV12-4; tentatively, D is TRBD1 (6 bases). The CDR3 DNA reads TGTGGCAGGGCCCAACAGGGAGACTACGAGCAGTACTTC. Protein sequence: CGRAQQGDYEQYF.